The 5 T cell receptor beta chains presented below share a single source sample, sequenced in a study of T cells in Graves' hyperthyroidism and ophthalmopathy. Amplification of TCR beta CDR3 regions was performed using RNA transcripts as template. TCR CDR3 regions were first amplified by RT-PCR with HTBI primers. A single record per CDR3 protein comes from TCRdb applying MiXCR to the multiplex PCR reads. The sample consists of more than 450,000 distinct CDR3 sequences, around 15% of them appearing once. The sample comprised blood. The source of these receptors is a woman in her thirties or forties with Graves' hyperthyroidism.

This clonotype was detected ten times or more. The J gene is TRBJ1-5, the V gene TRBV7-2, with no clear D. The CDR3 extends over 13 amino acids. Trimming took 3 bases from V and 6 from J, leaving 9 bases between them. Germline CDR1 reads SGHTA; CDR2 reads FQGNSA. The CDR3 is CASSFWGGQPQHF. In DNA, the CDR3 is TGTGCCAGCAGCTTCTGGGGTGGTCAGCCCCAGCATTTT. The full variable domain, completed using reference TRBV7-2 and TRBJ1-5, is GAGVSQSPSNKVTEKGKDVELRCDPISGHTALYWYRQSLGQGLEFLIYFQGNSAPDKSGLPSDRFSAERTGGSVSTLTIQRTQQEDSAVYLCASSFWGGQPQHFGDGTRLSIL.

This clonotype showed up just a few times. CDR3: CASSLSLWTNYGYTF. In DNA, the CDR3 is TGTGCCAGCAGCCTAAGTTTATGGACAAACTATGGCTACACCTTC. The V and J genes are TRBV13 and TRBJ1-2, with a possible D match to TRBD1 (5 bases). CDR3 size: 15 residues. From germline, CDR1 is PRHDT and CDR2 FYEKMQ (reference sequence). V lost 5 bases and J lost 2, with 15 bases in between.

This clonotype was picked up a small number of times. The J gene is TRBJ2-3, the V gene TRBV3-1, with 11 bases identical to TRBD2. V lost 0 bases and J lost 4; bases outside the gene matches: 6. The CDR3 contains 17 residues. Germline V gives CDR1 LGHDT, CDR2 YNNKEL (reference sequence). This CDR3 reads CASSQEIAGGPADTQYF. The CDR3 DNA is TGTGCCAGCAGCCAAGAAATAGCGGGAGGGCCTGCAGATACGCAGTATTTT.

The V gene is TRBV28, the J gene TRBJ1-5; D unresolved. V was cut by 6 bases and J by 4 bases, with 4 bases left in between. CDR1 is MDHEN and CDR2 is SYDVKM in the germline V gene. The CDR3 is 11 residues long. Here the CDR3 DNA reads TGTGCCAGCAGGACGAATCAGCCCCAGCATTTT. It codes for CASRTNQPQHF. The variable domain in full, with the rest retrieved from reference TRBV28 and TRBJ1-5, is DVKVTQSSRYLVKRTGEKVFLECVQDMDHENMFWYRQDPGLGLRLIYFSYDVKMKEKGDIPEGYSVSREKKERFSLILESASTNQTSMYLCASRTNQPQHFGDGTRLSIL.

The J gene is TRBJ2-1, the V gene TRBV5-1, with TRBD2 matching 7 bases. Germline loops: CDR1 SGHRS, CDR2 YFSETQ. Germline trimming cut 2 bases from V and 4 bases from J; bases unmatched to any gene: 12. This CDR3 is 17 amino acids long. This chain's CDR3 is CASSLALAGEGYNEQFF. CDR3 coding DNA: TGCGCCAGCAGCTTAGCCCTGGCGGGAGAGGGTTACAATGAGCAGTTCTTC.